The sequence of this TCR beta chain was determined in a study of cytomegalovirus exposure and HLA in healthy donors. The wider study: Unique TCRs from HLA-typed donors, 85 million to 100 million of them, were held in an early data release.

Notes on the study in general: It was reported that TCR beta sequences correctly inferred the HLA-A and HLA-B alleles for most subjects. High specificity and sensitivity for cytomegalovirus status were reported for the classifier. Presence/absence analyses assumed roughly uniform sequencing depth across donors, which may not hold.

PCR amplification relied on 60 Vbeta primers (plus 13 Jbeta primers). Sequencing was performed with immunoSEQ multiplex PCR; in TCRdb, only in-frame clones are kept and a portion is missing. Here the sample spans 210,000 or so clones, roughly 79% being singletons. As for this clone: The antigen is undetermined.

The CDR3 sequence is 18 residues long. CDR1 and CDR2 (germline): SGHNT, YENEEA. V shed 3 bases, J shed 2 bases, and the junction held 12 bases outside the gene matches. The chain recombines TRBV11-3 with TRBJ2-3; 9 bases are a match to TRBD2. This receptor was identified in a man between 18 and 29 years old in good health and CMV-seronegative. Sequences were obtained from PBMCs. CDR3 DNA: TGTGCCAGCAGCTTTGAGCGGGGGGCCCTCCCCCCCACAGATACGCAGTATTTT. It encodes CASSFERGALPPTDTQYF.